The entry below gives a single TCR beta chain sequence along with its context. TCRdb keeps only in-frame clones here, not all; method: immunoSEQ multiplex PCR. The sample lists under 65,000 clones; around 95% were seen once. This record comes from a study of technical replicates of blood from several donors. This CDR3 is built from 13 residues. The germline V gene has CDR1 SQVTM and CDR2 ANQGSEA. What was sequenced was T cells isolated from PBMCs. The chain has TRBV29-1 and TRBJ2-3; 7 bases line up with TRBD1. The clonotype originates from a human donor in good health. The CDR3 region has the DNA TGCGGGGCCCTAACAGGGGAAACAGATACGCAGTATTTT. This encodes CGALTGETDTQYF.